What follows are 27 T cell receptor beta chains derived from one specimen sequenced in a study of cytomegalovirus exposure and HLA in healthy donors. This PCR relied on a set of 60 Vbeta primers and 13 Jbeta primers. This table comes from immunoSEQ multiplex PCR, and its TCRdb copy is limited to in-frame clones, with some not included. The table includes about 270,000 clones, under 80% detected once. The sample consisted of PBMCs. Receptors were obtained from a female donor in good health and CMV-seronegative.

The rearrangement links TRBV5-1 to TRBJ1-1; D remains unclear. Trimming shortened V by 0 bases and J by 0 bases, and 6 bases separated the two germline ends. The CDR3 contains 14 residues. Germline assignment: CDR1 SGHRS and CDR2 YFSETQ. CDR3 loop: CASSLGGMNTEAFF. The CDR3 bases are TGCGCCAGCAGCTTGGGCGGTATGAACACTGAAGCTTTCTTT.

This chain connects TRBV15 to TRBJ2-1; 16 nucleotides agree with TRBD2. Germline V gives CDR1 LNHNV, CDR2 YYDKDF (reference sequence). The CDR3 spans 19 residues. Unmatched junction bases numbered 7, after V lost 3 bases and J lost 2 bases. The CDR3 here is CATSSRGGLAGGTYNEQFF. CDR3 DNA sequence: TGTGCCACCAGCAGCAGGGGGGGACTAGCGGGAGGGACCTACAATGAGCAGTTCTTC.

The chain links TRBV15 to TRBJ2-7, with TRBD2 matching 9 bases. The CDR3 extends over 16 amino acids. CDR1 and CDR2 from the germline V gene are LNHNV and YYDKDF (reference sequence). The trim removed 3 bases at V and 6 bases at J, leaving 12 bases unmatched. CDR3 sequence (DNA): TGTGCCACCAGCAGTCCCTCGGCGGGAGGGCCCTCCGAGCAGTACTTC. It translates to CATSSPSAGGPSEQYF.

The CDR3 DNA reads as TGTGCGAGCTGGCCCACCTACAATGAGCAGTTCTTC. Protein sequence: CASWPTYNEQFF. The rearrangement uses TRBV2 and TRBJ2-1, with D hard to call. CDR3 length: 12 residues. In germline, CDR1 is SNHLY, CDR2 FYNNEI.

The chain carries TRBV7-8 and TRBJ2-7; TRBD2 matches at 10 bases. Germline V gene data show CDR1 as SGHVS and CDR2 as FQNEAQ. The CDR3 runs 14 residues. J gave up 2 bases and V 3 bases, and 1 base lay outside the gene matches. Written as DNA, the CDR3 is TGTGCCAGCAGCTTCGGACTAGCGGCCTACGAGCAGTACTTC. This translates into CASSFGLAAYEQYF.

The chain employs TRBV7-8 and TRBJ2-5; 13 bases are shared with TRBD2. CDR1 is SGHVS, CDR2 FQNEAQ, per germline. This CDR3 region has 18 residues. The V and J ends lost 1 base and 1 base, in that order; junction bases with no gene match: 6. CDR3 sequence: CASSLELAGGVGQETQYF. DNA of the CDR3: TGTGCCAGCAGCTTAGAACTAGCGGGAGGGGTAGGCCAAGAGACCCAGTACTTC.

The chain is built from TRBV6-1 and TRBJ1-1; 7 bases map to TRBD1. The CDR3 loop spans 14 amino acids. V lost 4 bases, J lost 1 base, and 3 bases stayed unmatched. CDR1 and CDR2 (germline): MNHNS, SASEGT. The CDR3 coding sequence is TGTGCCAGCAGTGTGACAGGGAGGAACACTGAAGCTTTCTTT. Protein sequence: CASSVTGRNTEAFF.

The chain carries TRBV14 and TRBJ1-5, with 9 nucleotides matching TRBD1. V dropped 5 bases and J dropped 6; count of bases not matched to a gene: 8. Germline assignment: CDR1 SGHDN and CDR2 FVKESK. CDR3 length equals 15 residues. The CDR3 bases are TGTGCCAGCAGCTCGGGACAGGGTATCTCTCAGCCCCAGCATTTT. Translating it yields CASSSGQGISQPQHF.

The chain has TRBV19 and TRBJ1-1; TRBD1 agrees at 7 bases. From germline, CDR1 is LNHDA and CDR2 SQIVND (reference sequence). The CDR3 extends over 17 amino acids. V lost 5 bases to trimming and J lost 1 base; unmatched junction nucleotides: 13. As DNA, the CDR3 is TGTGCCAGTAGTCCCCGCGGTGAGGGGGCAGGGAACACTGAAGCTTTCTTT. Translated: CASSPRGEGAGNTEAFF. Complete variable domain (other parts from reference TRBV19 and TRBJ1-1): DGGITQSPKYLFRKEGQNVTLSCEQNLNHDAMYWYRQDPGQGLRLIYYSQIVNDFQKGDIAEGYSVSREKKESFPLTVTSAQKNPTAFYLCASSPRGEGAGNTEAFFGQGTRLTVV.

To note about this clone: Other DNA sequences in the same sample also yield this CDR3. The genes are TRBV7-9 and TRBJ2-3; 10 bases fit TRBD1. There are 17 residues in the CDR3. Germline V CDR1 and CDR2: SEHNR, FQNEAQ (reference sequence). Unmatched junction bases numbered 12, after V lost 3 bases and J lost 6 bases. CDR3 in DNA: TGTGCCAGCAGCTTTCCCCGGGACAGGGGCACCACGGATACGCAGTATTTT. This sequence encodes CASSFPRDRGTTDTQYF.

In this sample, this clone turned up once. The chain couples TRBV13 to TRBJ2-3; TRBD2 aligns across 8 bases. The V gene's germline CDR1 is PRHDT and CDR2 FYEKMQ (reference sequence). This CDR3 comprises 15 residues. V gave up 5 bases and J gave up 4 bases; unmatched junction bases: 8. DNA of the CDR3: TGTGCCAGCAGCGGACTTAGCGGGATCGCAGATACGCAGTATTTT. Its translation is CASSGLSGIADTQYF. Filled out from reference TRBV13 and TRBJ2-3, the complete variable domain reads AAGVIQSPRHLIKEKRETATLKCYPIPRHDTVYWYQQGPGQDPQFLISFYEKMQSDKGSIPDRFSAQQFSDYHSELNMSSLELGDSALYFCASSGLSGIADTQYFGPGTRLTVL.

The chain joins TRBV5-1 to TRBJ2-7; a possible D gene is TRBD1 (6 bases). The CDR3 has 15 amino acids. V shed 2 bases and J shed 2 bases, with 14 bases lying between them. Germline assignment: CDR1 SGHRS and CDR2 YFSETQ. This CDR3 is CASSLGQLPTYEQYF. CDR3 in DNA: TGCGCCAGCAGCTTAGGACAGCTCCCCACCTACGAGCAGTACTTC.

This clone was observed a few times. V usage is TRBV27 and J usage is TRBJ1-1; D may be TRBD1 (6 bases). The germline V gene encodes CDR1 MNHEY and CDR2 SMNVEV (reference sequence). The CDR3 sequence is 16 residues long. V was shortened by 5 bases and J by 5 bases, with 21 bases between the two germline ends. The CDR3 sequence: CASSLRGAGVWTEAFF. The CDR3 region has the DNA TGTGCCAGCAGTCTTAGAGGAGCAGGGGTATGGACTGAAGCTTTCTTT.

The chain couples TRBV6-6 to TRBJ1-3; D gene ambiguous. This CDR3 has 14 residues. With 0 bases removed from V and 2 bases from J, the gap between germline ends came to 5 bases. CDR1 is MNHNY, CDR2 SVGAGI, per germline (reference sequence). The CDR3 is CASSYSSAGNTIYF. The CDR3 nucleotides are TGTGCCAGCAGTTACTCGTCAGCTGGAAACACCATATATTTT.

About this clone: Germline is not matched at one junction end, which may reflect a read error. This rearrangement joins TRBV7-9 to TRBJ2-4, with 7 positions matching TRBD2. The CDR3 is 18 amino acids. Germline V gene sequence: CDR1 SEHNR, CDR2 FQNEAQ (reference sequence). CDR3 sequence (DNA): TGTTCCAGCAGCGATATCCCAGGGACTACTCTAGCCAAAAACATTCAGTACTTC. Translation gives CSSSDIPGTTLAKNIQYF. Drawing the rest from reference TRBV7-9 and TRBJ2-4, the complete variable domain is DTGVSQNPRHKITKRGQNVTFRCDPISEHNRLYWYRQTLGQGPEFLTYFQNEAQLEKSRLLSDRFSAERPKGSFSTLEIQRTEQGDSAMYLCSSSDIPGTTLAKNIQYFGAGTRLSVL.

This chain connects TRBV6-5 to TRBJ2-6; no reliable D call. Trimming removed 4 bases at V and 1 base at J, with 8 bases between. Germline V gives CDR1 MNHEY, CDR2 SVGAGI. The CDR3 is 15 amino acids. The CDR3 DNA is TGTGCCAGCAGTTCCCCCGGGTCTGGGGCCAACGTCCTGACTTTC. It encodes CASSSPGSGANVLTF.

As DNA, the CDR3 is TGTGCCAGCAGTGTGGTGGCTGGGCAGTTCTTC. Protein sequence: CASSVVAGQFF. V is TRBV2 and J is TRBJ2-1; D remains ambiguous. Trimming left V 4 bases short and J 12 bases short, with 10 bases between. CDR1 is SNHLY and CDR2 is FYNNEI in the germline V gene. This CDR3 has 11 residues.

This clone occurred a few times. The chain combines TRBV28 with TRBJ1-4, with a tentative D call TRBD1 (5 bases). The CDR3 contains 13 residues. The germline gives CDR1 MDHEN, CDR2 SYDVKM. The ends were cut back, 3 bases at V and 5 bases at J, with 7 bases in the middle. As DNA, the CDR3 is TGTGCCAGCAGTTTCACAGGAAATGAAAAACTGTTTTTT. Protein product: CASSFTGNEKLFF.

This clone showed up just once. The chain recombines TRBV9 with TRBJ2-3; 8 nucleotides match TRBD2. CDR3 length: 15 residues. J lost 5 bases, V lost 0 bases, and 5 bases had no gene match. CDR1 is SGDLS and CDR2 is YYNGEE in the germline V gene. CDR3 bases: TGTGCCAGCAGCGTAGTCACTAGCGGAGTAGATACGCAGTATTTT. Encoded protein: CASSVVTSGVDTQYF.

The chain employs TRBV10-1 and TRBJ1-5; D ambiguous. Per the germline V gene, CDR1 is WNHNN and CDR2 is SYGVQD (reference sequence). The ends were cut back, 3 bases at V and 1 base at J, with 4 bases in the middle. The CDR3 loop spans 13 amino acids. CDR3 loop: CASSEQSNQPQHF. As DNA, the CDR3 is TGCGCCAGCAGTGAACAGAGCAATCAGCCCCAGCATTTT.

The rearrangement links TRBV6-1 to TRBJ2-7, with 7 bases matching TRBD1. CDR3 size: 11 residues. Looked up from germline, CDR1 is MNHNS and CDR2 is SASEGT. The V gene end was trimmed by 6 bases and the J gene end by 7 bases; junction bases not matched to a gene: 3. The CDR3 DNA reads TGTGCCAGCAGGAGGACAGGAGAGCAGTACTTC. Its translation: CASRRTGEQYF.

The V call is TRBV2, the J call TRBJ2-1; D unresolved. The germline V gene has CDR1 SNHLY and CDR2 FYNNEI. The CDR3 is 11 amino acids. The V end was cut by 6 bases, the J end by 6 bases, with 6 bases between. CDR3 nucleotides: TGTGCCAGCAGCCGGAGCAATGAGCAGTTCTTC. This codes for CASSRSNEQFF.

This chain connects TRBV7-9 to TRBJ2-5, with 9 bases aligning to TRBD1. V gave up 0 bases and J gave up 5 bases; unmatched junction bases: 4. CDR3 length: 15 amino acids. The V gene's germline CDR1 is SEHNR and CDR2 FQNEAQ (reference sequence). The CDR3 DNA is TGTGCCAGCAGCTTAGCCGGGACAGGGTCTGAGACCCAGTACTTC. This codes for CASSLAGTGSETQYF.

This clone was seen just once. CDR3 protein: CASSRPTGTNEKLFF. The DNA for the CDR3 is TGTGCCAGCAGCCGCCCGACAGGGACTAATGAAAAACTGTTTTTT. The V call is TRBV5-6, the J call TRBJ1-4; TRBD1 agrees at 7 bases. Trimming removed 4 bases from V and 2 bases from J; junction bases left unmatched: 5. The germline CDR1 and CDR2 sequences are SGHDT and YYEEEE. CDR3 length: 15 amino acids. Full variable domain (remainder filled in from reference TRBV5-6 and TRBJ1-4): DAGVTQSPTHLIKTRGQQVTLRCSPKSGHDTVSWYQQALGQGPQFIFQYYEEEERQRGNFPDRFSGHQFPNYSSELNVNALLLGDSALYLCASSRPTGTNEKLFFGSGTQLSVL.

This chain links TRBV28 with TRBJ1-1; 8 bases map to TRBD1. Germline-derived CDR1 and CDR2 are MDHEN and SYDVKM. The CDR3 is made up of 17 amino acids. Trimming cost V 8 bases and J 4 bases; bases outside gene matches: 18. CDR3 amino acids: CASPPTSTGGRITEAFF. The CDR3 DNA follows: TGTGCCAGCCCACCTACGTCCACAGGGGGGAGGATCACTGAAGCTTTCTTT.

The chain is built from TRBV27 and TRBJ1-5; tentative D call: TRBD1 (6 bases). The CDR3 runs to 13 residues. Germline lookup yields CDR1 MNHEY and CDR2 SMNVEV (reference sequence). The V and J ends lost 7 bases and 2 bases respectively, with 9 bases between them. Written as DNA, the CDR3 is TGTGCCAGCAAGGACAGTGGCAATCAGCCCCAGCATTTT. This gives the protein CASKDSGNQPQHF.

This clone was seen a few times. The genes are TRBV11-2 and TRBJ2-2; no reliable D call. Trimming cost V 1 base and J 3 bases, with 9 bases left between them. The CDR3 runs 15 residues. Germline V gives CDR1 SGHAT, CDR2 FQNNGV. CDR3 in DNA: TGTGCCAGCAGCTTAGGAAACAGCTACACCGGGGAGCTGTTTTTT. It codes for CASSLGNSYTGELFF.